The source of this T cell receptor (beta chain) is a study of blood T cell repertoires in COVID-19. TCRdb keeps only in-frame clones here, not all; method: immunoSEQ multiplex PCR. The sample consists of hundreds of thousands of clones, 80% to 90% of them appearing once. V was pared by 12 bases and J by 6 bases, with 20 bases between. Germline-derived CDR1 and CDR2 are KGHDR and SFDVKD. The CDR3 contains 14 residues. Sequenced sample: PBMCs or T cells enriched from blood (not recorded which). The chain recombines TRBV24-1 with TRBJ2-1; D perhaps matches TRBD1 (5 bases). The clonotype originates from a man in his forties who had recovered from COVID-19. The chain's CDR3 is CAPDKGKFSNEQFF. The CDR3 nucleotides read TGTGCCCCGGACAAGGGAAAATTTTCCAATGAGCAGTTCTTC.